The 5 T cell receptor beta chains presented below share a single source sample, sequenced in a study of CD8+CD57+ T cells in acquired aplastic anemia (dated by TCRdb to between 2017 and 2018). The sequencer was an Illumina HiSeq 2000. TCR beta VDJ combination and CDR3 sequence profiling used genomic DNA as the template. In-frame beta chains were kept once TCRdb had trimmed the public reads at Q25 with fastp and called clones with MiXCR. Entries are consolidated by CDR3 protein sequence, retaining the most common genes and DNA. The sample contains about 190,000 distinct CDR3 sequences, over 60% of them found a single time. Around 46% of the sample is held by the ten biggest clonotypes. Sequencing was done on a sample of sorted CD4+, CD8+, or CD8+CD57+ T cells (not recorded which) from PBMCs. The source is a human donor with severe aplastic anemia or a healthy control (not recorded which).

The chain employs TRBV20-1 and TRBJ2-5; 9 bases match TRBD2. The length of the CDR3 is 12 residues. Germline loops: CDR1 DFQATT, CDR2 SNEGSKA (reference sequence). The V and J ends lost 6 bases and 2 bases, in that order; junction bases with no gene match: 1. DNA for the CDR3: TGCAGTGCCGCGGGGGGGCAAGAGACCCAGTACTTC. Translating gives CSAAGGQETQYF.

This clonotype was seen a handful of times. The V and J genes are TRBV3-1 and TRBJ2-7; TRBD2 agrees at 16 bases. With 5 bases clipped from V and 4 bases from J, the junction kept 5 bases outside the gene matches. The CDR3 consists of 16 residues. Germline V gives CDR1 LGHDT, CDR2 YNNKEL (reference sequence). CDR3 amino acids: CASSAGTSGGAYEQYF. The CDR3 region has the DNA TGTGCCAGCAGCGCCGGGACTAGCGGGGGGGCTTACGAGCAGTACTTC.

The chain carries TRBV20-1 and TRBJ1-5; D remains unclear. Germline CDR1 reads DFQATT; CDR2 reads SNEGSKA (reference sequence). The CDR3 totals 17 residues. Trimming took off 5 bases at V and 0 bases at J, with 20 bases between the two ends. The CDR3 nucleotides are TGCAGTGCTGCCAGTAAGGCGTGGTTGGATAGCAATCAGCCCCAGCATTTT. Protein sequence: CSAASKAWLDSNQPQHF.

The gene calls are TRBV24-1 and TRBJ2-2, with 9 bases identical to TRBD2. V gave up 4 bases and J gave up 3 bases; unmatched junction bases: 5. This CDR3 contains 16 residues. The germline V gene encodes CDR1 KGHDR and CDR2 SFDVKD. The CDR3: CATSEGAGGHTGELFF. CDR3 nucleotides: TGTGCCACCAGTGAAGGAGCGGGGGGCCACACCGGGGAGCTGTTTTTT.

The rearrangement joins TRBV7-9 to TRBJ2-7, with D possibly TRBD1 on 5 matching bases. Germline assignment: CDR1 SEHNR and CDR2 FQNEAQ (reference sequence). Trimming removed 5 bases at V and 2 bases at J, with 16 bases between. CDR3 length: 15 amino acids. Written as DNA, the CDR3 is TGTGCCAGCAGCCCTCAGGACACACCGCCCTACGAGCAGTACTTC. Its translation: CASSPQDTPPYEQYF.